The present T cell receptor beta chain was sequenced within a study of Graves' ophthalmopathy and Graves' hyperthyroidism. Findings of the study overall: Ophthalmopathy cases were distinguished from stable hyperthyroidism by a 13-signature model, reaching around 88% sensitivity and roughly 80% specificity. Appearing in blood as well were most expanded thyroid clonotypes above 0.001 frequency.

RNA transcripts were the template, and TCR beta CDR3 regions were amplified from them. First-round RT-PCR relied on HTBI primers, and a second-round multiplex PCR came next. TCRdb reanalysed the multiplex PCR reads using MiXCR and keeps one entry per CDR3 protein. Of almost 400,000 distinct CDR3 sequences in the sample, around 20% are singletons; the top ten hold 1.6%. This clonotype came up many times. Its antigen is not identified. Donors with ophthalmopathy: moderate-to-severe activity, CAS ≥3, NOSPECS ≥4, duration under 3 months. V trimming: 4 bases; J trimming: 7 bases; junction bases outside the gene matches: 6. Germline V gene data show CDR1 as LNHDA and CDR2 as SQIVND (reference sequence). The CDR3 sequence is 13 residues long.

The chain links TRBV19 to TRBJ1-2, with 7 bases that match TRBD1. The TCR comes from a woman under 30 with Graves' ophthalmopathy. The sample taken for sequencing was peripheral blood. In DNA form, the CDR3 reads TGTGCCAGTAGTAGAGAGGGGGCGGCTGGCTACACCTTC. Residues: CASSREGAAGYTF. Looking up the rest from reference TRBV19 and TRBJ1-2 gives the full variable domain: DGGITQSPKYLFRKEGQNVTLSCEQNLNHDAMYWYRQDPGQGLRLIYYSQIVNDFQKGDIAEGYSVSREKKESFPLTVTSAQKNPTAFYLCASSREGAAGYTFGSGTRLTVV.